Sequencing of this T cell receptor (beta chain) was carried out in a study of CD8+CD57+ T cells in acquired aplastic anemia. Whole-study context: Sorted CD4+ and CD8+ cells yielded DNA averaging approximately 3 ug. Overall study results and limits: Around 27 CD8+ CDR3 sequences occurred in both the patients and the controls. The CD8+ Simpson's diversity of patients and controls was not significantly different.

This clonotype was observed many times. Its antigen is not known. Genomic DNA acted as the template from which TCR beta VDJ combination and CDR3 sequence profiling were carried out. One entry per CDR3 protein, called by TCRdb with MiXCR from the reads. The data show about 240,000 distinct CDR3 sequences, 45% to 50% seen once. An expansion of CD8+CD57+ cells by flow cytometry had been shown in patients chosen for sequencing. As a group, the patients uniformly had severe acquired aplastic anemia. The germline V gene has CDR1 SNHLY and CDR2 FYNNEI. The CDR3 loop spans 16 amino acids. Trimming left V 6 bases short and J 2 bases short, with 17 bases between.

The chain links TRBV2 to TRBJ2-1, with a tentative D call TRBD1 (6 bases). Material: sorted CD4+, CD8+, or CD8+CD57+ T cells (not recorded which) from PBMCs. The sequence was collected from a human donor with aplastic anemia. CDR3 bases: TGTGCCAGCAGAAAACTAACAGGGAGCCCCTACAATGAGCAGTTCTTC. Protein sequence: CASRKLTGSPYNEQFF.